The count of the clone carrying this TCR beta chain is one. Its antigen is still unknown. Sequenced by immunoSEQ multiplex PCR; TCRdb stores in-frame clones only, minus some. Of roughly 40,000 clones in the sample, 94% were seen once. This sample is part of a study of T cell clonotyping in hematopoietic cell transplantation. Broader study findings: Without cell sorting, CD4 versus CD8 contributions remain unresolved. At the given depth, recipient repertoires were over 97% de novo clonotypes. Broader posttransplant TCR repertoire diversity was predicted by graft donor and pretransplant recipient Inverse Simpson Index values. Pathologically expanded recipient clonotypes increased progressively from day 30 to day 180 as diversity fell.

The CDR3 has 14 amino acids. CDR1 and CDR2 from the germline V gene are MNHEY and SMNVEV (reference sequence). V was shortened by 5 bases and J by 8 bases, with 18 bases between the two germline ends. This receptor was taken from a woman in her forties or fifties in good health. Some clones in this sample may be carry-over from other donors' samples. The sequenced sample was peripheral blood mononuclear cells. The chain couples TRBV27 to TRBJ1-2; D perhaps matches TRBD1 (5 bases). In DNA form, the CDR3 reads TGTGCCAGCAGTCCTCTGGGGGGAGGCGGGGGCTACACCTTC. Translated: CASSPLGGGGGYTF.